Included here is one TCR beta chain sequence, with context. This entry comes from a study of blood T cell repertoires in COVID-19. Original processing notes: Reference gene primer amplification gave estimated nucleated cell counts. Sequencing was performed with immunoSEQ multiplex PCR; in TCRdb, only in-frame clones are kept and a portion is missing. D and trimming come from the DNA, and the V and J calls and clone size come from that table. The profile shows a few hundred thousand clones, 80% to 90% of them singletons. The receptor comes from a woman aged 35 to 49 with acute COVID-19. Input material: PBMCs or T cells enriched from blood (not recorded which).

CDR3 region: CATSEGGTGKYNEQFF. The CDR3 nucleotides are TGTGCCACCAGTGAGGGCGGGACAGGGAAGTACAATGAGCAGTTCTTC. J is TRBJ2-1 and V is TRBV24-1; 9 bases are shared with TRBD1. The V gene's germline CDR1 is KGHDR and CDR2 SFDVKD. CDR3 length: 16 residues. Trimming cost V 4 bases and J 4 bases; bases outside gene matches: 7.